This TCR beta chain was obtained from a study of blood T cell repertoires in COVID-19 (dated by TCRdb to the early 2020s). Study-wide context: The collaborator samples originated in the United States, Italy and Spain and spanned the acute and convalescent phases of COVID-19. The prospective study material was composed of cDNA or gDNA derived from T cells, B-cell-depleted T cells, or PBMCs. The repertoires were made available in a free public database intended to serve as a resource for research on the immune response to SARS-CoV-2. Where available, HLA class I and class II types were obtained from metadata supplied by the sample provider rather than from assay-based typing. Samples came from the ongoing ImmuneRACE study (first 160 participants) plus 1,254 subjects from 6 global collaborators. The sample metadata nearly always contained a de-identified subject ID, COVID-19 status, age in years and sex. The dataset comprised deeply sampled blood TCRbeta repertoires from subjects exposed to, actively infected with, or recovered from COVID-19.

TCRbeta CDR3 regions were amplified from genomic DNA by means of the immunoSEQ Assay, a bias-controlled multiplex PCR. The paper's processing steps were these. Within the assay, amplification of reference gene primers was used to estimate how many nucleated cells each sample contained. To quantify the absolute abundance of each unique TCRbeta CDR3 rearrangement, sequence reads were collapsed and filtered. Productive Simpson clonality was computed per sample as the square root of Simpson's diversity index over productive rearrangements. As stored in TCRdb, this immuneACCESS dataset retains in-frame rearrangements with V and J assigned. A fraction of the clones does not appear; measured against another copy, unresolved V genes explain less than half of the discrepancy, and the remainder lacks a known reason. That table furnishes V, J and clone size, whereas the DNA furnished D and trimming. The sample table holds roughly 220,000 clones, of which about 87% were seen once. The biggest ten clones account for roughly 2.7% of the sample.

According to the germline V gene (reference sequence), CDR1 reads LNHDA and CDR2 reads SQIVND. The V end gives up 6 bases and the J end 2 bases, leaving 9 bases in the junction not matched to a gene. Counted from cysteine to phenylalanine, this CDR3 has 16 amino acids. Here the CDR3 DNA is all that survives: 48 bases in frame from base 1. As regards this clone: Its binding antigen is unknown. Base qualities are not at hand, and no much larger clone is one base apart.

Study-wide conclusions, independent of this receptor: Clinical and demographic metadata were provided uncurated, with the amount varying by source and participant.

In the prospective study, participants were roughly 18 to 90 years old, resided in approximately 22 geographic areas of the United States, and were enrolled through a virtual design. To assign participants to cohorts, the prospective study relied on clinical history that participants themselves reported in a screening survey and a study questionnaire. ImmuneRACE Cohort 3 recovered participants were defined by two consecutive negative NP/OP PCR tests, healthcare professional clearance, or symptom resolution. Each participant in the prospective study had whole blood, serum and a nasopharyngeal or oropharyngeal swab collected by mobile phlebotomists. Participants in the prospective study had the option to provide additional blood draws and questionnaires over a roughly two-month period. Blood samples from the prospective study were shipped frozen or at room temperature prior to DNA extraction.

Material: PBMCs or T cells enriched from blood (not recorded which). The chain employs TRBV19 and TRBJ1-3; 8 bases in between match TRBD1. This TCR was sampled from a woman younger than 45 who had recovered from COVID-19. The CDR3 region reads CASRTTGGNAGNTIYF. The base sequence is TGTGCCAGTAGAACTACAGGGGGAAATGCTGGAAACACCATATATTTT.